These 20 T cell receptor beta chains were all obtained from the same sample, sequenced in a study of OX40 agonist ivuxolimab in advanced cancers. Sequenced by immunoSEQ multiplex PCR; TCRdb stores in-frame clones only, minus some. The sample records 25,000 to 35,000 clones, about 88% being singletons. The sample in question was CD4+ or CD8+ T cells sorted from blood, obtained in a trial of the OX40 agonist ivuxolimab. These TCRs come from an adult with an advanced solid tumor such as melanoma, head and neck, liver or kidney cancer.

The rearrangement uses TRBV9 and TRBJ2-7, with TRBD2 matching over 9 bases. The CDR3 has 16 residues. Germline V gene sequence: CDR1 SGDLS, CDR2 YYNGEE. Trimming removed 0 bases from V and 4 bases from J; junction bases left unmatched: 8. The CDR3 protein is CASSVDGGGASYEQYF. DNA for the CDR3: TGTGCCAGCAGCGTAGATGGCGGGGGGGCCTCTTACGAGCAGTACTTC.

The CDR3 coding sequence is TGCGCCAGCAGCCAAGGGTACCGCCACACCTTC. This encodes CASSQGYRHTF. The chain employs TRBV4-1 and TRBJ1-2; the D is unclear. Germline CDR1 is MGHRA and CDR2 is YSYEKL. The CDR3 contains 11 residues. The germline V and J ends were trimmed by 1 base and 12 bases, with 9 bases remaining between them.

This sequence joins TRBV5-4 and TRBJ2-1; 11 positions agree with TRBD1. Germline CDR1 SGHNT, CDR2 YYREEE (reference sequence). The CDR3 runs to 15 residues. The junction had 4 bases not matched to a gene; V was cut back by 4 bases and J by 4 bases. The CDR3 protein is CASSLGTGGYNEQFF. The CDR3, as DNA: TGTGCCAGCAGCCTCGGGACAGGGGGATACAATGAGCAGTTCTTC.

The rearrangement uses TRBV28 and TRBJ2-7, with D uncertain. V lost 2 bases and J lost 4, with 21 bases in between. The CDR3 covers 17 residues. CDR1 MDHEN and CDR2 SYDVKM come from the germline V gene. This chain's CDR3 is CASSLAVTAVGSYEQYF. Written as DNA, the CDR3 is TGTGCCAGCAGTTTAGCCGTCACGGCGGTCGGTTCGTACGAGCAGTACTTC.

This clone was seen a single time. V and J are TRBV27 and TRBJ2-2; maybe TRBD1 (6 bases). Trimming stripped 6 bases from V and 6 bases from J, with 20 bases between. CDR1 MNHEY and CDR2 SMNVEV come from the germline V gene (reference sequence). The CDR3 contains 16 residues. CDR3: CASSTLDRISAGELFF. The CDR3 coding sequence is TGTGCCAGCAGCACCCTGGACAGAATTAGCGCCGGGGAGCTGTTTTTT.

The V and J genes are TRBV7-8 and TRBJ2-2; TRBD2 aligns across 11 bases. The CDR3 consists of 16 residues. The germline V gene has CDR1 SGHVS and CDR2 FQNEAQ. V shed 4 bases and J 0 bases; nucleotides not matched to a gene: 1. The CDR3 DNA reads as TGTGCCAGCAGCTCTAGCGGGGGGCCGAACACCGGGGAGCTGTTTTTT. This sequence encodes CASSSSGGPNTGELFF.

The V gene is TRBV9, the J gene TRBJ2-7, with 9 bases identical to TRBD1. The V and J ends lost 3 bases and 0 bases, in that order; junction bases with no gene match: 7. The CDR3 loop spans 16 amino acids. Germline lookup yields CDR1 SGDLS and CDR2 YYNGEE. For the CDR3, the DNA is TGTGCCAGCAGCGCAGGACAGGGGCGAAGCTCCTACGAGCAGTACTTC. Amino acid sequence: CASSAGQGRSSYEQYF.

V and J are TRBV2 and TRBJ2-7; TRBD2 is a possible D gene (5 bases). The V gene lost 8 bases and the J gene lost 4 bases, with 6 bases spanning the gap. CDR1 is SNHLY, CDR2 FYNNEI, per germline. The CDR3 totals 10 residues. The CDR3 DNA follows: TGTGCCAGCGGAGGTTACGAGCAGTACTTC. As protein: CASGGYEQYF.

This clone has a handful of counts. V is TRBV9 and J is TRBJ1-5; D remains unclear. The CDR3 contains 13 residues. V lost 0 bases and J lost 5, with 6 bases in between. The germline CDR1 and CDR2 sequences are SGDLS and YYNGEE. CDR3 nucleotides: TGTGCCAGCAGCGTAGATGGGTATCAGCCCCAGCATTTT. This translates into CASSVDGYQPQHF. Based on the CDR3 plus reference TRBV9 and TRBJ1-5, the full variable domain is DSGVTQTPKHLITATGQRVTLRCSPRSGDLSVYWYQQSLDQGLQFLIQYYNGEERAKGNILERFSAQQFPDLHSELNLSSLELGDSALYFCASSVDGYQPQHFGDGTRLSIL.

This clone was observed once. This sequence joins TRBV28 and TRBJ1-5; D is unclear. Between the trimmed V and J ends, which lost 7 bases and 6 bases, there was a span of 16 bases. The CDR3 covers 14 residues. Germline loops: CDR1 MDHEN, CDR2 SYDVKM. CDR3 amino acids: CASTQTLIGQPQHF. The CDR3 bases are TGTGCCAGCACACAAACCCTTATCGGTCAGCCCCAGCATTTT. The variable domain in full, with the rest retrieved from reference TRBV28 and TRBJ1-5, is DVKVTQSSRYLVKRTGEKVFLECVQDMDHENMFWYRQDPGLGLRLIYFSYDVKMKEKGDIPEGYSVSREKKERFSLILESASTNQTSMYLCASTQTLIGQPQHFGDGTRLSIL.

The chain couples TRBV7-9 to TRBJ1-1; D gene ambiguous. Trimming removed 2 bases from V and 11 bases from J, with 9 bases in between. This CDR3 region has 11 residues. Looked up from germline, CDR1 is SEHNR and CDR2 is FQNEAQ (reference sequence). The DNA of the CDR3 is TGTGCCAGCAGCTTAATGTTAGGGGCTTTCTTT. It codes for CASSLMLGAFF.

The V and J genes are TRBV5-6 and TRBJ2-4, with unresolved D. The CDR3 is made up of 13 amino acids. Trimming left V 0 bases short and J 4 bases short, with 5 bases between. Looked up from germline, CDR1 is SGHDT and CDR2 is YYEEEE. For the CDR3, the DNA is TGTGCCAGCAGCTTGGTTGAGAAAAACATTCAGTACTTC. This codes for CASSLVEKNIQYF.

V and J are TRBV7-8 and TRBJ1-1; TRBD1 aligns across 7 bases. Germline V gives CDR1 SGHVS, CDR2 FQNEAQ. J was trimmed by 5 bases and V by 3 bases; bases with no gene match: 3. The CDR3 loop spans 13 amino acids. CDR3 bases: TGTGCCAGCAGCTTGAGGGGGCCAACTGAAGCTTTCTTT. Translating gives CASSLRGPTEAFF.

The chain has TRBV6-4 and TRBJ2-3; TRBD2 matches at 12 bases. Per the germline V gene, CDR1 is MRHNA and CDR2 is SNTAGT. The CDR3 is made up of 15 amino acids. J was trimmed by 3 bases and V by 5 bases; bases with no gene match: 3. CDR3 DNA sequence: TGTGCCAGCAGTCCCGGGACTAGCGGGACAGATACGCAGTATTTT. This encodes CASSPGTSGTDTQYF.

The rearrangement links TRBV14 to TRBJ2-7, with 9 bases lining up with TRBD1. The CDR3 contains 15 residues. Germline loops: CDR1 SGHDN, CDR2 FVKESK. The V and J ends lost 2 bases and 7 bases, in that order; junction bases with no gene match: 9. The chain's CDR3 is CASSQRFGTGQEQYF. The CDR3 nucleotides read TGTGCCAGCAGCCAAAGGTTCGGGACAGGGCAGGAGCAGTACTTC.

The chain couples TRBV6-4 to TRBJ1-1; 7 bases fit TRBD1. Per the germline V gene, CDR1 is MRHNA and CDR2 is SNTAGT. CDR3 length: 14 amino acids. After removal of 6 bases from V and 5 bases from J, the junction contained 9 bases not matched to a gene. Written as DNA, the CDR3 is TGTGCCAGCAGGGCAGGGGGGGAATCGACTGAAGCTTTCTTT. This gives the protein CASRAGGESTEAFF.

The V call is TRBV9, the J call TRBJ2-7; TRBD1 matches at 8 bases. This CDR3 comprises 15 residues. Germline V CDR1 and CDR2: SGDLS, YYNGEE. Trimming at V came to 3 bases and at J to 4 bases, leaving 9 bases not matched to a gene. The CDR3 protein is CASSAPLTGEYEQYF. CDR3 bases: TGTGCCAGCAGCGCTCCCCTGACAGGGGAGTACGAGCAGTACTTC.

The V and J genes are TRBV19 and TRBJ1-1; D not resolved. Germline V CDR1 and CDR2: LNHDA, SQIVND (reference sequence). The ends were cut back, 1 base at V and 4 bases at J, with 4 bases in the middle. The CDR3 length is 12 residues. CDR3 nucleotides: TGTGCCAGTAGTATAGGAGTCACTGAAGCTTTCTTT. Protein: CASSIGVTEAFF. The full variable domain, with the rest looked up from reference TRBV19 and TRBJ1-1, is DGGITQSPKYLFRKEGQNVTLSCEQNLNHDAMYWYRQDPGQGLRLIYYSQIVNDFQKGDIAEGYSVSREKKESFPLTVTSAQKNPTAFYLCASSIGVTEAFFGQGTRLTVV.

V is TRBV7-2 and J is TRBJ2-3, with D uncertain. The CDR3 covers 12 residues. Germline assignment: CDR1 SGHTA and CDR2 FQGNSA. The V end was cut by 5 bases, the J end by 5 bases, with 8 bases between. The CDR3 region is CASSQVRDTQYF. In DNA form, the CDR3 reads TGTGCCAGCAGCCAGGTCAGAGATACGCAGTATTTT.

The chain is built from TRBV7-6 and TRBJ2-2, with 8 bases lining up with TRBD2. V gave up 5 bases and J gave up 0 bases; unmatched junction bases: 8. The CDR3 loop spans 17 amino acids. Per germline, CDR1 SGHVS and CDR2 FNYEAQ. The CDR3 region has the DNA TGTGCCAGCAGCGAGCGGGGGTGGGGCTCGAACACCGGGGAGCTGTTTTTT. It is translated as CASSERGWGSNTGELFF. Filled out from reference TRBV7-6 and TRBJ2-2, the complete variable domain reads GAGVSQSPRYKVTKRGQDVALRCDPISGHVSLYWYRQALGQGPEFLTYFNYEAQQDKSGLPNDRFSAERPEGSISTLTIQRTEQRDSAMYRCASSERGWGSNTGELFFGEGSRLTVL.